This T cell receptor beta chain was identified in a study of blood T cell repertoires in COVID-19. Study details: COVID-19 samples from acute and convalescent phases originated in the United States, Italy and Spain. PBMCs, B-cell-depleted T cells, or T cells provided the cDNA or gDNA that made up the material.

In its sample, this clone was seen once. This CDR3 spans 17 amino acids. Looked up from germline, CDR1 is SGHRS and CDR2 is YFSETQ. After removal of 3 bases from V and 0 bases from J, the junction contained 8 bases not matched to a gene. Authors' data handling: Quantification of nucleated cells was approximated via reference gene primer amplification. The method was immunoSEQ multiplex PCR; TCRdb's version includes in-frame clones alone and lacks a portion of them. Clone size and the V and J calls come from that table; the DNA yielded D and trimming. The table has under 75,000 clones, roughly three quarters seen once.

The TCR originated in a woman aged 70-85 years with acute or convalescent COVID-19. The J gene is TRBJ2-3, the V gene TRBV5-1; 9 bases are shared with TRBD2. Sample: peripheral blood. DNA of the CDR3: TGCGCCAGCAGCTGGATGATTCTAGCGGGGAGCACAGATACGCAGTATTTT. Amino acid sequence: CASSWMILAGSTDTQYF.